Listed below are T cell receptor beta chains from one sample, sequenced in a study of CD8 T cells in Susac syndrome. TCRdb independently ran MiXCR on the immunoSEQ multiplex PCR reads; one entry per CDR3 protein. The table records 95,000 to 150,000 distinct CDR3 sequences, nearly 96% of them present only once. Sequences were obtained from CD4+ T cells from PBMCs. Source of these receptors: a human donor with Susac syndrome. CDR3s leave out the opening cysteine and the closing phenylalanine or tryptophan.

j_gene: TRBJ1-1; v_gene: TRBV7-2; CDR3aa: ASSYLQGNEAF
j_gene: TRBJ2-2; v_gene: TRBV28; CDR3aa: ASSFGNTGELF
j_gene: TRBJ1-5; v_gene: TRBV12-3/TRBV12-4; CDR3aa: ASSLEPGAVPQPQH
j_gene: TRBJ2-1; v_gene: TRBV15; CDR3aa: ATSSPAAVYEQF
j_gene: TRBJ1-5; v_gene: TRBV2; CDR3aa: ASSELGPDQPQH
j_gene: TRBJ1-2; v_gene: TRBV4-2; CDR3aa: ASSQGVDSYGYT
j_gene: TRBJ1-1; v_gene: TRBV30; CDR3aa: AWSRAGQNTEAF
j_gene: TRBJ2-2; v_gene: TRBV20-1; CDR3aa: SARQSGGELF
j_gene: TRBJ2-7; v_gene: TRBV29-1; CDR3aa: SVTDRGTSGTNEQY
j_gene: TRBJ2-4; v_gene: TRBV7-2; CDR3aa: ASSLDRNIQY
j_gene: TRBJ1-2; v_gene: TRBV30; CDR3aa: ALSSRGYT
j_gene: TRBJ2-7; v_gene: TRBV3-1; CDR3aa: ASSRTGSSYEQY
j_gene: TRBJ2-2; v_gene: TRBV11-2; CDR3aa: ASSLLRQANTGELF
j_gene: TRBJ1-5; v_gene: TRBV28; CDR3aa: ASSSGQFNQPQH
j_gene: TRBJ2-7; v_gene: TRBV28; CDR3aa: ASRLKYEQY
j_gene: TRBJ2-6; v_gene: TRBV29-1; CDR3aa: SVRDRVPSGANVLT
j_gene: TRBJ2-1; v_gene: TRBV20-1; CDR3aa: RLGRGIDNEQF
j_gene: TRBJ2-4; v_gene: TRBV3-1; CDR3aa: ASSSPGDIQY
j_gene: TRBJ2-4; v_gene: TRBV18; CDR3aa: ASSLGDRGLDIQY
j_gene: TRBJ2-5; v_gene: TRBV20-1; CDR3aa: SARTDSQETQY
j_gene: TRBJ1-5; v_gene: TRBV30; CDR3aa: AWGGQLNQPQH
j_gene: TRBJ1-2; v_gene: TRBV4-2; CDR3aa: ASSSRGEFNYGYT